Below, 23 T cell receptor beta chains from the same sample are listed, as sequenced in a study of CD8 T cells in Susac syndrome. Reverse transcription of roughly 0.45 to 1 ug RNA was carried out with random hexamers. TCRdb passed the immunoSEQ multiplex PCR reads through MiXCR, listing each CDR3 protein once. The sample has 140,000 or so distinct CDR3 sequences, around 95% seen once. Sequences were obtained from CD4+ T cells from PBMCs. These receptor sequences come from a human donor with Susac syndrome.

The chain joins TRBV19 to TRBJ1-2, with D perhaps TRBD1 (5 bases). Germline lookup yields CDR1 LNHDA and CDR2 SQIVND (reference sequence). V lost 4 bases, J lost 8 bases, and 20 bases lay in between. The CDR3 contains 15 residues. As DNA, the CDR3 is TGTGCCAGTAGTACGAGAGGGACCCCCAGAGGCGGCTACACCTTC. Translated, it gives CASSTRGTPRGGYTF.

V gene TRBV14 combines with J gene TRBJ2-7; no reliable D call. The CDR3 length is 14 residues. Between the trimmed V and J ends, which lost 5 bases and 0 bases, there was a span of 11 bases. Germline V gene lookup returns CDR1 SGHDN and CDR2 FVKESK. CDR3 DNA: TGTGCCAGCAGCTACCTAAGTGGCTCCTACGAGCAGTACTTC. It yields the protein CASSYLSGSYEQYF.

This chain uses TRBV5-4 with TRBJ1-6; D gene uncertain. This CDR3 is built from 14 residues. The germline V and J ends were trimmed by 0 bases and 7 bases, with 8 bases remaining between them. Germline CDR1 SGHNT, CDR2 YYREEE (reference sequence). Written as DNA, the CDR3 is TGTGCCAGCAGCTTGGTCTCGGAGAATTCACCCCTCCACTTT. Translation: CASSLVSENSPLHF.

Notes on this clonotype: Sequence at one end of the junction differs from germline and may be a read error. This chain joins TRBV5-4 and TRBJ2-5; D unresolved. The length of the CDR3 is 14 residues. Germline V gene data show CDR1 as SGHNT and CDR2 as YYREEE (reference sequence). For the CDR3, the DNA is TGTGCCAGCAGACCTGGCCGAGACCACGAGACCCAGTACTTC. It translates to CASRPGRDHETQYF.

This clonotype has a single count. The chain employs TRBV7-2 and TRBJ2-5; TRBD2 matches at 8 bases. J gave up 4 bases and V 8 bases, and 12 bases lay outside the gene matches. The CDR3 spans 15 residues. CDR1 and CDR2 (germline): SGHTA, FQGNSA. The CDR3 here is CASVVGGASRETQYF. CDR3 coding DNA: TGTGCCAGCGTAGTCGGGGGGGCCTCTAGAGAGACCCAGTACTTC. Variable domain in full (rest from reference TRBV7-2 and TRBJ2-5): GAGVSQSPSNKVTEKGKDVELRCDPISGHTALYWYRQSLGQGLEFLIYFQGNSAPDKSGLPSDRFSAERTGGSVSTLTIQRTQQEDSAVYLCASVVGGASRETQYFGPGTRLLVL.

The genes are TRBV7-9 and TRBJ2-1; maybe TRBD2 (6 bases). The V gene's germline CDR1 is SEHNR and CDR2 FQNEAQ (reference sequence). This CDR3 has 14 residues. The germline V and J ends were trimmed by 5 bases and 4 bases, with 12 bases remaining between them. The CDR3 sequence is CASSQGDSYNEQFF. CDR3 DNA sequence: TGTGCCAGCAGCCAAGGGGACTCATACAATGAGCAGTTCTTC. Looking up the rest from reference TRBV7-9 and TRBJ2-1 gives the full variable domain: DTGVSQNPRHKITKRGQNVTFRCDPISEHNRLYWYRQTLGQGPEFLTYFQNEAQLEKSRLLSDRFSAERPKGSFSTLEIQRTEQGDSAMYLCASSQGDSYNEQFFGPGTRLTVL.

The gene calls are TRBV12-2 and TRBJ2-5; the table assigns TRBD2, which was not confirmed against the DNA. TRBV12-2 is a pseudogene locus. The CDR3 runs to 15 residues. CDR3 protein: CASRLVGDVRETQYF. CDR3 bases: TGTGCAAGTCGCTTAGTCGGGGACGTGCGGGAGACCCAGTACTTC.

This rearrangement joins TRBV12-3 or TRBV12-4 to TRBJ1-5, with a weak D call TRBD1 (6 bases). V shed 6 bases and J shed 2 bases, with 17 bases lying between them. The CDR3 runs 16 residues. The CDR3: CASSPGTMLGNQPQHF. CDR3 coding DNA: TGTGCCAGCAGCCCAGGGACAATGTTGGGCAATCAGCCCCAGCATTTT.

V is TRBV4-1 and J is TRBJ2-5; D may be TRBD1 or TRBD2 (5 bases each). This CDR3 has 16 residues. The V and J ends lost 1 base and 5 bases respectively, with 17 bases between them. In germline, CDR1 is MGHRA, CDR2 YSYEKL. DNA of the CDR3: TGCGCCAGCAGCCAAGGTGGGAAGGGACGGTGGGAGACCCAGTACTTC. Translated, it gives CASSQGGKGRWETQYF.

The chain couples TRBV12-3 or TRBV12-4 to TRBJ2-7; 8 bases match TRBD2. The CDR3 is 14 amino acids. Trimming removed 6 bases from V and 3 bases from J; junction bases left unmatched: 7. CDR3 in DNA: TGTGCCAGCAGGGAGACCGGGACTAGCTACGAGCAGTACTTC. The encoded protein is CASRETGTSYEQYF.

V is TRBV6-1 and J is TRBJ1-5, with unresolved D. Germline V CDR1 and CDR2: MNHNS, SASEGT. Trimming took 5 bases from V and 3 from J, leaving 8 bases between them. The CDR3 is 13 residues long. CDR3 residues: CASSLSINQPQHF. The CDR3 nucleotides are TGTGCCAGCAGTCTCTCTATCAATCAGCCCCAGCATTTT.

This clonotype was recorded once. The chain joins TRBV6-5 to TRBJ1-4; D is undetermined. V lost 3 bases and J 8 bases, leaving 13 bases between the germline ends. CDR1 is MNHEY and CDR2 is SVGAGI in the germline V gene. The length of the CDR3 is 14 residues. The CDR3 loop reads CASSYQALGEKLFF. The DNA of the CDR3 is TGTGCCAGCAGTTATCAGGCCTTGGGCGAAAAACTGTTTTTT.

V usage is TRBV5-1 and J usage is TRBJ2-1, with D possibly matching TRBD1 (7 bases). Trimming took 3 bases from V and 2 from J, leaving 15 bases between them. The CDR3 spans 16 residues. Germline CDR1 and CDR2: SGHRS and YFSETQ. The DNA of the CDR3 is TGCGCCAGCAGCTCTGCGGGGCAGGGGGCCTACAATGAGCAGTTCTTC. Translation gives CASSSAGQGAYNEQFF.

The chain combines TRBV29-1 with TRBJ1-3; D might be TRBD1 (5 bases). Germline V CDR1 and CDR2: SQVTM, ANQGSEA. Trimming removed 4 bases at V and 1 base at J, with 17 bases between. CDR3 length equals 16 residues. In nucleotides, the CDR3 is TGCAGCGTTGCTTCCGGGACCCATTTGTCTGGAAACACCATATATTTT. Encoded protein: CSVASGTHLSGNTIYF.

The V gene is TRBV29-1, the J gene TRBJ2-3; 12 positions agree with TRBD2. The CDR3 loop spans 16 amino acids. The J segment lost 2 bases and the V segment lost 6 bases, leaving 9 bases of the junction unmatched. Germline CDR1 is SQVTM and CDR2 is ANQGSEA. The CDR3 nucleotides are TGCAGCGTAGCAAGACTAGCGGGGGAGATCACAGATACGCAGTATTTT. It encodes CSVARLAGEITDTQYF.

J is TRBJ1-3 and V is TRBV5-1, with no clear D. The germline V and J ends were trimmed by 6 bases and 0 bases, with 10 bases remaining between them. The CDR3 has 14 residues. The germline gives CDR1 SGHRS, CDR2 YFSETQ. CDR3 sequence: CASKATDSGNTIYF. The DNA for the CDR3 is TGCGCCAGCAAGGCGACGGACTCTGGAAACACCATATATTTT. The full variable domain, completed using reference TRBV5-1 and TRBJ1-3, is KAGVTQTPRYLIKTRGQQVTLSCSPISGHRSVSWYQQTPGQGLQFLFEYFSETQRNKGNFPGRFSGRQFSNSRSEMNVSTLELGDSALYLCASKATDSGNTIYFGEGSWLTVV.

The rearrangement uses TRBV4-1 and TRBJ1-1, with 7 bases matching TRBD1. V gave up 4 bases and J gave up 4 bases; unmatched junction bases: 6. CDR1 MGHRA and CDR2 YSYEKL come from the germline V gene. The CDR3 length is 14 residues. The CDR3 reads CASSPGRGRTEAFF. CDR3 bases: TGCGCCAGCAGCCCTGGGAGGGGGCGCACTGAAGCTTTCTTT.

CDR3 residues: CASSLGGDPSYNEQFF. CDR3 coding DNA: TGTGCCAGCAGCTTAGGGGGGGACCCGTCCTACAATGAGCAGTTCTTC. V and J are TRBV7-2 and TRBJ2-1; maybe TRBD2 (6 bases). Germline V gene data show CDR1 as SGHTA and CDR2 as FQGNSA. Trimming took 1 base from V and 1 from J, leaving 11 bases between them. The CDR3 length is 16 residues.

This clonotype was seen once. The V call is TRBV29-1, the J call TRBJ1-1; D remains unclear. The V end was cut by 7 bases, the J end by 1 base, with 4 bases between. Germline values: CDR1 SQVTM, CDR2 ANQGSEA. This CDR3 comprises 10 residues. CDR3 region: CSGQNTEAFF. The DNA of the CDR3 is TGCAGCGGACAGAACACTGAAGCTTTCTTT. Drawing the rest from reference TRBV29-1 and TRBJ1-1, the complete variable domain is SAVISQKPSRDICQRGTSLTIQCQVDSQVTMMFWYRQQPGQSLTLIATANQGSEATYESGFVIDKFPISRPNLTFSTLTVSNMSPEDSSIYLCSGQNTEAFFGQGTRLTVV.

The chain couples TRBV29-1 to TRBJ2-5; D is unresolved. Germline-derived CDR1 and CDR2 are SQVTM and ANQGSEA. V was trimmed by 4 bases and J by 4 bases, leaving 13 bases between them. The CDR3 runs to 13 residues. In DNA, the CDR3 is TGCAGCGTTGGGACGGCCGCGGTAGAGACCCAGTACTTC. Its translation: CSVGTAAVETQYF. The full variable domain, completed using reference TRBV29-1 and TRBJ2-5, is SAVISQKPSRDICQRGTSLTIQCQVDSQVTMMFWYRQQPGQSLTLIATANQGSEATYESGFVIDKFPISRPNLTFSTLTVSNMSPEDSSIYLCSVGTAAVETQYFGPGTRLLVL.

The gene calls are TRBV5-1 and TRBJ2-1; TRBD2 matches 7 bases. J was trimmed by 5 bases and V by 4 bases; bases with no gene match: 6. This CDR3 has 14 amino acids. Germline assignment: CDR1 SGHRS and CDR2 YFSETQ. The CDR3 region has the DNA TGCGCCAGCAGCGTTCTAGCGGAGAACAATGAGCAGTTCTTC. This codes for CASSVLAENNEQFF.

The chain uses TRBV5-6 and TRBJ1-6; D is ambiguous. V shed 2 bases and J shed 6 bases, with 27 bases lying between them. The CDR3 spans 20 residues. CDR1 is SGHDT and CDR2 is YYEEEE in the germline V gene. The CDR3 loop reads CASSLLVPSSGLRGNSPLHF. CDR3 nucleotides: TGTGCCAGCAGCTTATTAGTCCCGAGTTCGGGCTTGCGGGGTAATTCACCCCTCCACTTT.

V is TRBV2 and J is TRBJ2-1; maybe TRBD2 (7 bases). Trimming removed 11 bases at V and 9 bases at J, with 23 bases between. Germline CDR1 is SNHLY and CDR2 is FYNNEI. This CDR3 is built from 14 residues. As DNA, the CDR3 is TGTGCCGTAAAGGAAAGAGGGGGGGCGCTTGAGCAGTTCTTC. Its protein product is CAVKERGGALEQFF.